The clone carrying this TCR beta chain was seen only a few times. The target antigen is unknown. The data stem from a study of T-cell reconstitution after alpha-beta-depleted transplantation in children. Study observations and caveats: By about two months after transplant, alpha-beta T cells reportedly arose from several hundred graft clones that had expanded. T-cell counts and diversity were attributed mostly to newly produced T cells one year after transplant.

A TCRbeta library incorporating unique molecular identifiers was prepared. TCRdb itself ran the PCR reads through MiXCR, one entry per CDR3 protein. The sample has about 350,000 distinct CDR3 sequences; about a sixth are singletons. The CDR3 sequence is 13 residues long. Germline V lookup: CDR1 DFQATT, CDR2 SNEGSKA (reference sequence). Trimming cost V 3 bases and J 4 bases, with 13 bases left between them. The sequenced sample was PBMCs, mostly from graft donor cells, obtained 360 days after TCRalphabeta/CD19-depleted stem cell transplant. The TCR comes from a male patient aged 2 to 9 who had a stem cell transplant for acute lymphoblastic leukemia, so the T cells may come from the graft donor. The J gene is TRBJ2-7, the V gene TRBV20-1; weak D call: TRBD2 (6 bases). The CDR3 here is CSASGRVGYEQYF. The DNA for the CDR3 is TGCAGTGCTAGCGGGAGAGTTGGGTACGAGCAGTACTTC.